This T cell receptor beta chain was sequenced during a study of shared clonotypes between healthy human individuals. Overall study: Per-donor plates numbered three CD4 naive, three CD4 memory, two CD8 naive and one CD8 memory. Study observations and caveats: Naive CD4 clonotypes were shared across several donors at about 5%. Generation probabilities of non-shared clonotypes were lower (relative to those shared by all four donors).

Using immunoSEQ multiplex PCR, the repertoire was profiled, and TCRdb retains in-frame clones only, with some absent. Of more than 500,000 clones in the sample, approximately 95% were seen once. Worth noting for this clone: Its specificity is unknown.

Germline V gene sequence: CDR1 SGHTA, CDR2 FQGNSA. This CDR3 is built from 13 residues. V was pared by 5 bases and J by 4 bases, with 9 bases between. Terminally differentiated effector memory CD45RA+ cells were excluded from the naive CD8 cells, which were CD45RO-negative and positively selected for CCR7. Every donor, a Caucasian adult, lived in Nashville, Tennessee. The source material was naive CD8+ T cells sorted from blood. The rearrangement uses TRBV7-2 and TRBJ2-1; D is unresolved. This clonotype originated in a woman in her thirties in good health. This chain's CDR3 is CASSRPPYNEQFF. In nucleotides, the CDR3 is TGTGCCAGCAGCCGCCCACCGTACAATGAGCAGTTCTTC.